This T cell receptor (beta chain) came from a study of cytotoxic CD8 clonotypes in ibrutinib-treated CLL. Clones were sequenced by immunoSEQ multiplex PCR, and TCRdb holds only the in-frame ones, with some missing. The table includes about 200,000 clones, more than 65% detected once. TCR beta libraries used around 2.2 micrograms of DNA from cryopreserved PBMCs. V lost 5 bases, J lost 0 bases, and 2 bases stayed unmatched. This CDR3 is built from 14 residues. CDR1 is SEHNR and CDR2 is FQNEAQ in the germline V gene (reference sequence). This clone was picked up one time. Its target is unknown. General study findings and limits: Researchers report that baseline clonality outpaced age-matched healthy donors and tracked circulating CD8+ T-cell counts. Rare overall, public clonotypes shrank or held steady under therapy. Whereas clonality rose at ibrutinib response, it declined toward baseline at progression.

This sample comprised PBMCs, obtained after 12 months of ibrutinib treatment. The chain employs TRBV7-9 and TRBJ1-1; 8 bases fit TRBD1. This TCR came from a human donor with chronic lymphocytic leukemia. This CDR3 is CASSRTGLNTEAFF. The CDR3 region has the DNA TGTGCCAGCAGCCGGACAGGGTTGAACACTGAAGCTTTCTTT.